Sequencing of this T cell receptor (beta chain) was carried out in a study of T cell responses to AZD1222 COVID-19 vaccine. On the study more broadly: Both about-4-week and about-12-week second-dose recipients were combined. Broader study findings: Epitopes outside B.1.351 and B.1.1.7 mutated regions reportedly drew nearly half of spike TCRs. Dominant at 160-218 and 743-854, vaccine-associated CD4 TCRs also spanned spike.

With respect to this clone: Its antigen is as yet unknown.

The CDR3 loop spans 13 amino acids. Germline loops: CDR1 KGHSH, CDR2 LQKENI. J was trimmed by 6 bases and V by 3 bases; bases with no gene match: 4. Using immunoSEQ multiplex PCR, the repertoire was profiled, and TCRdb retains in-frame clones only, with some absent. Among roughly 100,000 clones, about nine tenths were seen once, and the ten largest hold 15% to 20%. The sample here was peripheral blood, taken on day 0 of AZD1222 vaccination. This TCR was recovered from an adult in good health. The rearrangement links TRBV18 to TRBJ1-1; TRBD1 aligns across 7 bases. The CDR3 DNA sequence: TGTGCCAGCTCACCGGGACAGATCCCTGAAGCTTTCTTT. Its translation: CASSPGQIPEAFF.